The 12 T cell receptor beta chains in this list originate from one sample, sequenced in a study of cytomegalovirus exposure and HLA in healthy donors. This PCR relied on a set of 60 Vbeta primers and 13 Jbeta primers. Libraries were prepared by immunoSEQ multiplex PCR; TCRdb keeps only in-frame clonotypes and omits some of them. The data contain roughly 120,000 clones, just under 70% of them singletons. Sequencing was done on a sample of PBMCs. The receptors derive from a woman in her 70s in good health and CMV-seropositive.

The CDR3 is CAGGLAGNTDTQYF. The CDR3 DNA reads TGTGCCGGGGGACTAGCGGGAAACACAGATACGCAGTATTTT. The rearrangement uses TRBV30 and TRBJ2-3; 13 nucleotides line up with TRBD2. Germline loops: CDR1 GTSNPN, CDR2 SVGIG (reference sequence). This CDR3 is 14 amino acids long. The trim removed 8 bases at V and 2 bases at J, leaving 4 bases unmatched.

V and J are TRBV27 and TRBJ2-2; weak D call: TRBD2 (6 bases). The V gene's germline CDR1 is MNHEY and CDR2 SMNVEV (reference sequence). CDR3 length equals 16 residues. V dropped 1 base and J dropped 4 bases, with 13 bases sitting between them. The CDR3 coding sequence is TGTGCCAGCAGTTTATTTCCGGGGGTAGCCACCGGGGAGCTGTTTTTT. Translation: CASSLFPGVATGELFF.

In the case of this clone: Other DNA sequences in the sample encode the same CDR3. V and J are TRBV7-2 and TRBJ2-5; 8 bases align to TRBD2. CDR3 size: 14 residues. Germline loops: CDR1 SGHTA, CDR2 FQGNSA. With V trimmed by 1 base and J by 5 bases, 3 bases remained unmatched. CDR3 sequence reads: CASSLGGGRETQYF. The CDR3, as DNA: TGTGCCAGCAGCTTAGGCGGGGGGAGGGAGACCCAGTACTTC.

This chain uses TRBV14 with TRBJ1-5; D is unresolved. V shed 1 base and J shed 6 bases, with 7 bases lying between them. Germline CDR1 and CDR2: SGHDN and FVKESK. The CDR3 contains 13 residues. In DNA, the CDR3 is TGTGCCAGCAGCCAAGTAAGTAGTCAGCCCCAGCATTTT. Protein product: CASSQVSSQPQHF.

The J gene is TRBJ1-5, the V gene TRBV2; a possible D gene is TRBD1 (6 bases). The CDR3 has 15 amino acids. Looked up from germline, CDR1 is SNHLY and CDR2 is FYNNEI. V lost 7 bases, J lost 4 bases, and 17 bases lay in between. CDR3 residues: CASTPLGASNQPQHF. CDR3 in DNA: TGTGCCAGCACCCCGCTGGGGGCGAGTAATCAGCCCCAGCATTTT.

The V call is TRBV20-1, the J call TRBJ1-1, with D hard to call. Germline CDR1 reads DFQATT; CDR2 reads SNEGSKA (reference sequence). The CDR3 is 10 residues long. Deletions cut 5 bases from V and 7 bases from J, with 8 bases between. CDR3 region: CSAGGLEAFF. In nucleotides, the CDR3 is TGCAGTGCTGGCGGCCTTGAAGCTTTCTTT.

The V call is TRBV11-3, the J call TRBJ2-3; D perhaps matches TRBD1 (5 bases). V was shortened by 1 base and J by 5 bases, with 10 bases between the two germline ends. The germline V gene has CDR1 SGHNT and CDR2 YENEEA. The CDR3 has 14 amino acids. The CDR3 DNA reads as TGTGCCAGCAGCTTAGCCAGGGCTGGAGATACGCAGTATTTT. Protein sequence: CASSLARAGDTQYF.

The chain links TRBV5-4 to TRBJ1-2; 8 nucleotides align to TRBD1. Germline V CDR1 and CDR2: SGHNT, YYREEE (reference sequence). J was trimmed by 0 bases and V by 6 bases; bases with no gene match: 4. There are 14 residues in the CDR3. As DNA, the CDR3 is TGTGCCAGCAACCAGGGACAGGCTAACTATGGCTACACCTTC. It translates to CASNQGQANYGYTF. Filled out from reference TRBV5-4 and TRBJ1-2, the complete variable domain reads ETGVTQSPTHLIKTRGQQVTLRCSSQSGHNTVSWYQQALGQGPQFIFQYYREEENGRGNFPPRFSGLQFPNYSSELNVNALELDDSALYLCASNQGQANYGYTFGSGTRLTVV.

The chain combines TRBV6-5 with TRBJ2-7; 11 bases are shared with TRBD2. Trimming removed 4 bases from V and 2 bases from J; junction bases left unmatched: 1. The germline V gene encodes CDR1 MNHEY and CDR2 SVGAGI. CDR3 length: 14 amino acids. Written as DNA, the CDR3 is TGTGCCAGCAGTTCGACTAGCGGGGCCTACGAGCAGTACTTC. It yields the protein CASSSTSGAYEQYF.

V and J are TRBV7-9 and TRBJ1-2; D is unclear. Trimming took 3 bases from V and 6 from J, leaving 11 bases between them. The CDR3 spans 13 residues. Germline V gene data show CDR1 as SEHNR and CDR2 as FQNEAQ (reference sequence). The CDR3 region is CASSFTQRDGYTF. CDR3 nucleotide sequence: TGTGCCAGCAGCTTCACCCAGAGGGATGGCTACACCTTC.

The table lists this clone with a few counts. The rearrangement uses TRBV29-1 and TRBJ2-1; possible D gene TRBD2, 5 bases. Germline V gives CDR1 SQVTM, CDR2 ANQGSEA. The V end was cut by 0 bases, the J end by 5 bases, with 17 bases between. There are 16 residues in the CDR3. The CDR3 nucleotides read TGCAGCGTTGAAGATTTAACCCGGACTTTTCACAATGAGCAGTTCTTC. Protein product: CSVEDLTRTFHNEQFF.

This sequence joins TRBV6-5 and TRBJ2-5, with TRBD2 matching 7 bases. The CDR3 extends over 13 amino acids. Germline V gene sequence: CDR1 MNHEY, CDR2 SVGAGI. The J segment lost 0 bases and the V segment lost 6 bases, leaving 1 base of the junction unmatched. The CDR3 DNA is TGTGCCAGCAGACGGGGGGACCAAGAGACCCAGTACTTC. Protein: CASRRGDQETQYF.